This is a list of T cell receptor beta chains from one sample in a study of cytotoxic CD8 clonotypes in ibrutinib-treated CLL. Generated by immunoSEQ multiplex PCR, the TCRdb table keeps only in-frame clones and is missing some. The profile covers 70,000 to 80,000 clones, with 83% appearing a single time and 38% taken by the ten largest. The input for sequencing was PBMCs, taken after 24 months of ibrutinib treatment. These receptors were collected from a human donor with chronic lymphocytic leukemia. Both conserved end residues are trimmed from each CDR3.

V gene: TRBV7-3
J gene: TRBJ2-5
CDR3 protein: ASSPTAEVGTQY

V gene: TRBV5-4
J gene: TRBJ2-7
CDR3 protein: ASSPNRDRGLGN

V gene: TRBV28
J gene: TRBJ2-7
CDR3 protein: ASTRLAGGYEQY

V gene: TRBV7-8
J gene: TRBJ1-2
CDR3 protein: ASSQQENYGYT

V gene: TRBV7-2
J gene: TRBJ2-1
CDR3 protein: ASSSSWTSGRSEQF

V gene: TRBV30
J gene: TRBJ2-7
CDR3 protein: AWSVSLSEEQY

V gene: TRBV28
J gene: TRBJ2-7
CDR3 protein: ASSLGLAGVREFREQY

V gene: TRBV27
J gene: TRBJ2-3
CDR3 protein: ASNLKGGQGITDTQY

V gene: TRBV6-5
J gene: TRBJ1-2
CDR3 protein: AIGSNYGYT

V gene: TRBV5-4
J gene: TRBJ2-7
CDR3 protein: ASSSELDEQY

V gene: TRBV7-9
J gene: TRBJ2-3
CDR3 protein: ASSSGRGAGATDTQY

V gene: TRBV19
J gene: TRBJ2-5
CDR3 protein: ASSMGGAETQY

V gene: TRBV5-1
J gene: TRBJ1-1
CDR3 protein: ASSSGTHHEAF

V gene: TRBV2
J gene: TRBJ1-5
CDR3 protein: ASSEGLPNQPQH

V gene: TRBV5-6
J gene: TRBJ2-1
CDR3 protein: ASSLRSGSPRVYNEQF

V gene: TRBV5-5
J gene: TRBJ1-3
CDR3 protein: ASSIGLPSGNTIY

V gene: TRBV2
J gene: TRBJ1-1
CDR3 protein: ASSETWQAF

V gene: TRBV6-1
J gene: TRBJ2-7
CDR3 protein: ASNRRDISYEQY

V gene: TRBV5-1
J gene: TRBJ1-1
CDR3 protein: ASSLRPGANTEAF

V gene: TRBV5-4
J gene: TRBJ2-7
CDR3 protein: ASSLASAGGPREQY

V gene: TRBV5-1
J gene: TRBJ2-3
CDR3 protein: ASSQGPPDTQY

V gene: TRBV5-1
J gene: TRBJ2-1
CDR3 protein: ASSPPGLASNEQF

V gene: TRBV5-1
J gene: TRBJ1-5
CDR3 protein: ASRETGGRNQPQH

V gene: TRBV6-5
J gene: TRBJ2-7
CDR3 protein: ASSPTGSDSYEQY

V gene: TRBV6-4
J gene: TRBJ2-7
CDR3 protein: ASSKEPGGAYEQY

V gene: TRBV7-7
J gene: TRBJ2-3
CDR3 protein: ASSRGTGVLDTQY

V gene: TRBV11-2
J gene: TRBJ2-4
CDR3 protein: ASSSRLAKNIQY

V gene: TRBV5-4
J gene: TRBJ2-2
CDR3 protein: ASSRRVVGVFTGELF

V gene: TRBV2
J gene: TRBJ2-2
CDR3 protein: ASSEGQGRISGTGELF

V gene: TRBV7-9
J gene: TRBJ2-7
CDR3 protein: ASGRPSHEQY

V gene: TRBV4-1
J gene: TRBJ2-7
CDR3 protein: ASSHLGGYEQY

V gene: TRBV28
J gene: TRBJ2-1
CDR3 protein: ASSLSPPGRNEQF

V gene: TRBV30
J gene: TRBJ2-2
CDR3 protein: AWAKGEVNTGELF

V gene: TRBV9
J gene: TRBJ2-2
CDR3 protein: ASRGTGQNTGELF

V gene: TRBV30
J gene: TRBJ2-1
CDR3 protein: ACKGLAESSYNEQF

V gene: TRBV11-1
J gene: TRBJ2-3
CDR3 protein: ASSPMTSTDTQY

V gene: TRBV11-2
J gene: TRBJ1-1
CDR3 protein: ASSLGGLNTEAF

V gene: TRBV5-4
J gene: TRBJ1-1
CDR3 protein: ASSPMRNTEAF

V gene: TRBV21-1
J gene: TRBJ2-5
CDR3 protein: ASSHGAGEGETQY

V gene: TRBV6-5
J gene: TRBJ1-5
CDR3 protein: ASWTFGGQPQH

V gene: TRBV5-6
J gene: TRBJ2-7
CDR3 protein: ASSLGLAGGEQY

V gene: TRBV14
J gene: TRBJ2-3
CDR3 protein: ASSLRTGKTGTDTQY

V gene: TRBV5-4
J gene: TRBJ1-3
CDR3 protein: ASSLDLGGQSGNTIY

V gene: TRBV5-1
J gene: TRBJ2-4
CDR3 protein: ASSLETPIRIQY

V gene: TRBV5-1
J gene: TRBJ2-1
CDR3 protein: ASSLGQGDPNEQF

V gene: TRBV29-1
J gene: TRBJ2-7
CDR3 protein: SVGTGMEQY

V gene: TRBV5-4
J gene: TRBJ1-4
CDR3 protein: ASSLEGGANEKLF

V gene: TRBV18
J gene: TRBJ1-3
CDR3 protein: ASSPGGALYSGNTIY

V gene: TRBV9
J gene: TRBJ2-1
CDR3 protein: AIKPWTSARVSWNEQF

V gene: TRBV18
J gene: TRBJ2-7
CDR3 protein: ASSPSGGLDEQY

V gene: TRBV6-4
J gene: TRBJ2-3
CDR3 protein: ARIPDTQY

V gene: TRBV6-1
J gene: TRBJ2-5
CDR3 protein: ASSLLPQETQY

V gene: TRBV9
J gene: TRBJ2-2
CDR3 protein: ASSVEAVPGELF

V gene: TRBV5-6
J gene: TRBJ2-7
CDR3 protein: ASSLAARFSYEQY